What follows are 23 T cell receptor beta chains derived from one specimen sequenced in a study of human T cells and chemical hapten exposure. TCRdb itself ran the 5' RACE reads through MiXCR, one entry per CDR3 protein. In the table there are about 140,000 distinct CDR3 sequences, 4.1% of which are singletons. RNA extraction used unfractionated whole blood as the source of total RNA. All receptors come from a female donor in good health.

This clonotype was seen at least ten times. This chain uses TRBV20-1 with TRBJ1-5; no definite D call. This CDR3 spans 13 amino acids. Trimming stripped 6 bases from V and 2 bases from J, with 11 bases between. In germline, CDR1 is DFQATT, CDR2 SNEGSKA (reference sequence). The CDR3 bases are TGCAGTGCGACGAAACTTGGCAATCAGCCCCAGCATTTT. This sequence encodes CSATKLGNQPQHF.

A word on this clonotype: A read error is possible here, since a much larger clone lies one base away. The chain carries TRBV20-1 and TRBJ1-6, with TRBD1 matching over 8 bases. CDR3 size: 13 residues. Germline CDR1 and CDR2: DFQATT and SNEGSKA (reference sequence). CDR3 loop: CSAGTGVNSSLHF. The CDR3 DNA sequence: TGCAGTGCTGGGACAGGAGTAAATTCATCCCTCCACTTT.

This clonotype was recorded many times. V and J are TRBV30 and TRBJ1-1; the D gene is possibly TRBD1 (6 bases). There are 14 residues in the CDR3. With 2 bases removed from V and 1 base from J, the gap between germline ends came to 11 bases. Germline CDR1 and CDR2: GTSNPN and SVGIG (reference sequence). CDR3 DNA sequence: TGTGCCTGGAGTTCGGACAGAACGAACACTGAAGCTTTCTTT. It yields the protein CAWSSDRTNTEAFF.

This clonotype occurred many times. The rearrangement joins TRBV7-2 to TRBJ2-2; a possible D gene is TRBD1 (5 bases). V gave up 2 bases and J gave up 1 base, with 11 bases separating them. CDR1 is SGHTA, CDR2 FQGNSA, per germline. The CDR3 has 16 amino acids. The CDR3 DNA reads TGTGCCAGCAGCTTAATGAGACAGAAGAACACCGGGGAGCTGTTTTTT. Translation gives CASSLMRQKNTGELFF. Based on the CDR3 plus reference TRBV7-2 and TRBJ2-2, the full variable domain is GAGVSQSPSNKVTEKGKDVELRCDPISGHTALYWYRQSLGQGLEFLIYFQGNSAPDKSGLPSDRFSAERTGGSVSTLTIQRTQQEDSAVYLCASSLMRQKNTGELFFGEGSRLTVL.

This clonotype was counted ten times or more. V gene TRBV5-6 combines with J gene TRBJ2-7; perhaps D is TRBD1 or TRBD2 (6 bases each). Germline-derived CDR1 and CDR2 are SGHDT and YYEEEE. The CDR3 spans 16 residues. Between the trimmed V and J ends, which lost 0 bases and 11 bases, there was a span of 24 bases. CDR3 protein: CASSLAVGASATREYF. Here the CDR3 DNA reads TGTGCCAGCAGCTTGGCGGTGGGGGCTAGCGCCACCCGGGAGTACTTC.

This clonotype was observed at least ten times. CDR3 coding DNA: TGCAGTGCTGGAGGGCGGACTAGCGGGCGGGAGACCCAGTACTTC. It is translated as CSAGGRTSGRETQYF. The chain carries TRBV20-1 and TRBJ2-5, with TRBD2 identical over 11 bases. CDR1 is DFQATT, CDR2 SNEGSKA, per germline (reference sequence). V lost 5 bases and J lost 5; bases outside the gene matches: 10. The CDR3 runs 15 residues.

This clonotype came up many times. The genes are TRBV5-4 and TRBJ2-1; 8 bases are a match to TRBD2. This CDR3 has 16 amino acids. The V and J ends lost 4 bases and 8 bases, in that order; junction bases with no gene match: 14. The germline CDR1 and CDR2 sequences are SGHNT and YYREEE (reference sequence). In DNA form, the CDR3 reads TGTGCCAGCAGCGTCGAAGCGGGGGTCTCCTCGGATGAGCAGTTCTTC. Its translation is CASSVEAGVSSDEQFF.

The sample holds many counts of this clonotype. The chain has TRBV29-1 and TRBJ1-1; D may be TRBD1 (6 bases). Trimming left V 0 bases short and J 4 bases short, with 12 bases between. The CDR3 loop spans 14 amino acids. Germline V gives CDR1 SQVTM, CDR2 ANQGSEA. CDR3: CSVEDLQGSTEAFF. CDR3 in DNA: TGCAGCGTTGAAGATCTTCAGGGGTCCACTGAAGCTTTCTTT.

This clonotype was found a few times. The J gene is TRBJ2-2, the V gene TRBV7-2; 10 bases are shared with TRBD2. In germline, CDR1 is SGHTA, CDR2 FQGNSA. The CDR3 is made up of 17 amino acids. V shed 5 bases, J shed 1 base, and the junction held 7 bases outside the gene matches. In DNA, the CDR3 is TGTGCCAGCAGCGGGTCCTCTAGCGGGGGGAACACCGGGGAGCTGTTTTTT. Its translation is CASSGSSSGGNTGELFF.

This clonotype was seen repeatedly, ten times or more. The chain links TRBV7-2 to TRBJ2-3; D perhaps matches TRBD2 (6 bases). The CDR3 consists of 17 residues. Germline CDR1 is SGHTA and CDR2 is FQGNSA. V was shortened by 0 bases and J by 1 base, with 14 bases between the two germline ends. CDR3 amino acids: CASSLAGRGSGTDTQYF. The CDR3 DNA follows: TGTGCCAGCAGCTTAGCCGGGCGGGGTAGCGGCACAGATACGCAGTATTTT.

This clonotype was observed at least ten times. The CDR3 sequence is CAISRDRENTEAFF. CDR3 nucleotide sequence: TGTGCCATCAGTAGGGACAGGGAGAACACTGAAGCTTTCTTT. This chain uses TRBV10-3 with TRBJ1-1; 9 nucleotides line up with TRBD1. Germline CDR1 reads ENHRY; CDR2 reads SYGVKD. Trimming removed 5 bases from V and 1 base from J; junction bases left unmatched: 2. The CDR3 extends over 14 amino acids.

Many counts were recorded for this clonotype. This chain joins TRBV7-2 and TRBJ2-3; 12 nucleotides agree with TRBD1. V lost 5 bases to trimming and J lost 5 bases; unmatched junction nucleotides: 8. The CDR3 is 16 amino acids. From germline, CDR1 is SGHTA and CDR2 FQGNSA. In DNA form, the CDR3 reads TGTGCCAGCAGCCAACCGGGACAGGGGGCCGGAGATACGCAGTATTTT. Translated, it gives CASSQPGQGAGDTQYF.

The chain is built from TRBV4-3 and TRBJ2-1; 10 positions match TRBD1. The CDR3 consists of 18 residues. CDR1 and CDR2 from the germline V gene are LGHNA and YSLEER. The ends lost 3 bases at V and 2 bases at J; junction bases unmatched: 10. The CDR3 protein is CASSQSRGTGATYNEQFF. The CDR3, as DNA: TGCGCCAGCAGCCAGTCCCGCGGGACAGGGGCAACCTACAATGAGCAGTTCTTC.

This clonotype has ten or more counts. The chain recombines TRBV29-1 with TRBJ1-1; 10 bases align to TRBD1. The germline gives CDR1 SQVTM, CDR2 ANQGSEA. The V segment lost 5 bases and the J segment 2 bases; nucleotides outside the gene matches: 5. The CDR3 is 14 residues long. Written as DNA, the CDR3 is TGCAGCGTTAACAGGGACAGGGGAAACACTGAAGCTTTCTTT. Encoded protein: CSVNRDRGNTEAFF.

This clonotype has a count of ten or more. The chain recombines TRBV7-9 with TRBJ1-2; the D is unclear. The CDR3 runs to 12 residues. The V and J ends lost 3 bases and 8 bases respectively, with 10 bases between them. Germline CDR1 reads SEHNR; CDR2 reads FQNEAQ (reference sequence). This chain's CDR3 is CASSLEPQGYTF. The CDR3 region has the DNA TGTGCCAGCAGCTTGGAGCCTCAAGGCTACACCTTC.

This clonotype has a handful of counts. V and J are TRBV28 and TRBJ2-3; D is ambiguous. This CDR3 has 15 amino acids. The V gene's germline CDR1 is MDHEN and CDR2 SYDVKM. V was clipped by 2 bases and J by 0 bases, with 9 bases between them. CDR3 coding DNA: TGTGCCAGCAGTTTAGGATCCGGGAGCACAGATACGCAGTATTTT. Amino acids: CASSLGSGSTDTQYF. Using reference TRBV28 and TRBJ2-3 for the parts outside the CDR3, the full variable domain is DVKVTQSSRYLVKRTGEKVFLECVQDMDHENMFWYRQDPGLGLRLIYFSYDVKMKEKGDIPEGYSVSREKKERFSLILESASTNQTSMYLCASSLGSGSTDTQYFGPGTRLTVL.

This clonotype was observed many times. The chain couples TRBV20-1 to TRBJ1-6; D is unclear. Germline CDR1 is DFQATT and CDR2 is SNEGSKA (reference sequence). CDR3 length equals 15 residues. With 0 bases removed from V and 2 bases from J, the gap between germline ends came to 8 bases. CDR3 in amino acids: CSARETDTYNSPLHF. CDR3 nucleotides: TGCAGTGCTAGAGAGACCGATACCTATAATTCACCCCTCCACTTT.

This clonotype was detected many times. This sequence joins TRBV15 and TRBJ2-2; D may correspond to TRBD1 or TRBD2 (6 bases each). Germline lookup yields CDR1 LNHNV and CDR2 YYDKDF (reference sequence). The CDR3 runs 17 residues. The V end lost 1 base, the J end lost 1 base, and 13 bases lay between the germline ends. The CDR3 sequence: CATSRVPGGLNTGELFF. CDR3 nucleotide sequence: TGTGCCACCAGCAGAGTCCCCGGGGGCCTGAACACCGGGGAGCTGTTTTTT.

Ten or more counts support this clonotype. The chain joins TRBV10-3 to TRBJ1-1; the D gene is possibly TRBD1 (6 bases). With 0 bases removed from V and 4 bases from J, the gap between germline ends came to 12 bases. The length of the CDR3 is 15 residues. From germline, CDR1 is ENHRY and CDR2 SYGVKD. The CDR3 loop is CAISESPGTFTEAFF. In DNA, the CDR3 is TGTGCCATCAGTGAGTCTCCCGGGACATTCACTGAAGCTTTCTTT.

This clonotype showed up many times. The chain employs TRBV12-3 or TRBV12-4 and TRBJ1-1, with no clear D. Trimming cost V 4 bases and J 4 bases, with 13 bases left between them. The CDR3 is 14 amino acids. CDR3 bases: TGTGCCAGCAGTTCTGGGCTAGGGCGCACTGAAGCTTTCTTT. Its translation: CASSSGLGRTEAFF.

This clonotype has a count of ten or more. The gene calls are TRBV5-5 and TRBJ1-5, with D possibly TRBD1 on 5 matching bases. The germline V gene encodes CDR1 SGHKS and CDR2 YYEKEE (reference sequence). The CDR3 has 16 amino acids. V shed 3 bases and J shed 6 bases, with 19 bases lying between them. CDR3 bases: TGTGCCAGCAGCTATTCCGGGACTGTCGCCGGTCAGCCCCAGCATTTT. Its protein product is CASSYSGTVAGQPQHF.

This clonotype was observed many times. This chain uses TRBV9 with TRBJ2-4; weak D call: TRBD2 (7 bases). The CDR3 loop spans 14 amino acids. CDR1 and CDR2 (germline): SGDLS, YYNGEE. V dropped 3 bases and J dropped 7 bases, with 14 bases sitting between them. In nucleotides, the CDR3 is TGTGCCAGCAGCGGGGGGGGGGCCTGGAACATTCAGTACTTC. It specifies CASSGGGAWNIQYF.

Of note for this clonotype: A much larger clone differs by one base, so this may be a read error. The CDR3 ends on some other residue instead of the conserved phenylalanine or tryptophan, so this is likely a read error. The gene calls are TRBV7-8 and TRBJ1-1; 9 bases fit TRBD1. There are 15 residues in the CDR3. Germline assignment: CDR1 SGHVS and CDR2 FQNEAQ. Germline trimming cut 5 bases from V and 0 bases from J; bases unmatched to any gene: 4. The chain's CDR3 is CASSVQGAVNTEAFL. For the CDR3, the DNA is TGTGCCAGCAGCGTACAGGGGGCAGTGAACACTGAAGCTTTCCTT.